This TCR beta chain is drawn from a study of monozygotic twins with inflammatory bowel disease. Concerning this clonotype: Its antigen is undetermined.

During cDNA synthesis, UMIs that each contained a 6-nucleotide sample barcode were added by means of template switching. TCRalpha and TCRbeta cDNA went through two nested PCRs of approximately 17 and 9 cycles. TCRdb reprocessed the 5' RACE reads, keeping one entry per CDR3 protein, no DNA. The sample holds a few hundred thousand distinct CDR3 sequences. Study-wide results and limits: It was observed that concordant and discordant twins did not differ in repertoire similarity, possibly given limited power.

Germline CDR1 and CDR2: DFQATT and SNEGSKA (reference sequence). The CDR3 loop spans 14 amino acids. This sequence originates from a human donor with ulcerative colitis or Crohn's disease, or a healthy co-twin of an affected twin (not recorded which). Material for sequencing was blood. The chain links TRBV20-1 to TRBJ1-1; the TCRdb D gene call, TRBD1, has no DNA to confirm it. Here the CDR3 reads CSAREPGQGTEAFF.